The 16 T cell receptor beta chains below come from one sample, sequenced in a study of T-cell memory formation after mild COVID-19. TCRdb reprocessed the 5' RACE reads with MiXCR, giving one entry per CDR3 protein. Of more than 400,000 distinct CDR3 sequences listed, 18% were seen once; the top ten hold around 12%. The sample consisted of PBMCs or a T cell subset sorted from them (not recorded which). The source is an adult woman who had mild COVID-19 (a few samples of this study predate the infection). Cell type and time point are not known.

This clonotype came up a few times. J is TRBJ2-7 and V is TRBV5-6, with D possibly matching TRBD2 (6 bases). V was clipped by 3 bases and J by 3 bases, with 10 bases between them. From germline, CDR1 is SGHDT and CDR2 YYEEEE. CDR3 length: 13 residues. CDR3 DNA sequence: TGTGCCAGCAGCTCCTGGCGGGGCTACGAGCAGTACTTC. Protein sequence: CASSSWRGYEQYF.

Only a few counts were recorded for this clonotype. The chain couples TRBV10-1 to TRBJ1-1, with D possibly being TRBD1 (6 bases). The V gene's germline CDR1 is WNHNN and CDR2 SYGVQD (reference sequence). Trimming pared 10 bases from V and 3 bases from J, leaving 15 bases between. The CDR3 is 13 residues long. The CDR3, as DNA: TGCGCCACCAAACCGGGGGCGGACACTGAAGCTTTCTTT. It specifies CATKPGADTEAFF.

The sample holds a few counts of this clonotype. This chain joins TRBV4-2 and TRBJ2-5; tentative D call: TRBD1 (5 bases). Trimming stripped 3 bases from V and 5 bases from J, with 16 bases between. From germline, CDR1 is LGHNA and CDR2 YNFKEQ. The length of the CDR3 is 15 residues. For the CDR3, the DNA is TGTGCCAGCAGCCAGGCAGGAAGGGGCGAGGAGACCCAGTACTTC. This encodes CASSQAGRGEETQYF.

The chain has TRBV20-1 and TRBJ1-5; 10 nucleotides line up with TRBD1. CDR1 and CDR2 from the germline V gene are DFQATT and SNEGSKA (reference sequence). The junction had 0 bases not matched to a gene; V was cut back by 3 bases and J by 4 bases. The CDR3 totals 13 residues. DNA of the CDR3: TGCAGTGCTAGGGGACAGGGGAATCAGCCCCAGCATTTT. The encoded protein is CSARGQGNQPQHF.

This clonotype was counted a few times. The CDR3 loop is CATSRDHYGLSYEQYF. CDR3 sequence (DNA): TGTGCCACCAGCAGAGATCATTACGGCCTCTCCTACGAGCAGTACTTC. The chain uses TRBV15 and TRBJ2-7; D not certain. The CDR3 covers 16 residues. In germline, CDR1 is LNHNV, CDR2 YYDKDF (reference sequence). V was trimmed by 0 bases and J by 0 bases, leaving 12 bases between them.

Details on this clonotype: This may arise from a read error, as a much more abundant clone is one base away. The chain has TRBV24-1 and TRBJ2-3, with a possible D match to TRBD1 (6 bases). Germline values: CDR1 KGHDR, CDR2 SFDVKD. The CDR3 is 14 residues long. The germline V and J ends were trimmed by 3 bases and 7 bases, with 13 bases remaining between them. The CDR3 DNA sequence: TGTGCCACCAGTGATCCGTCAGGGGAAAATACGCAGTATTTT. It translates to CATSDPSGENTQYF.

In this sample, this clonotype turned up a few times. This sequence joins TRBV4-1 and TRBJ1-1; unclear D gene. This CDR3 has 14 amino acids. The germline V gene has CDR1 MGHRA and CDR2 YSYEKL. Trimming took 3 bases from V and 5 from J, leaving 13 bases between them. CDR3 sequence: CASSHGPGRTEAFF. In DNA, the CDR3 is TGCGCCAGCAGCCATGGACCGGGCAGAACTGAAGCTTTCTTT.

This chain uses TRBV24-1 with TRBJ2-7; D is possibly TRBD2 (7 bases). The CDR3 extends over 13 amino acids. Trimming stripped 10 bases from V and 6 bases from J, with 18 bases between. In germline, CDR1 is KGHDR, CDR2 SFDVKD. The CDR3 sequence is CATGLAGAAEQYF. The DNA for the CDR3 is TGTGCCACGGGTTTGGCGGGGGCCGCCGAGCAGTACTTC.

This clonotype was picked up a small number of times. The chain recombines TRBV7-9 with TRBJ1-6; 7 positions agree with TRBD1. Germline CDR1 reads SEHNR; CDR2 reads FQNEAQ (reference sequence). The CDR3 contains 14 residues. J was trimmed by 5 bases and V by 5 bases; bases with no gene match: 3. DNA of the CDR3: TGTGCCAGCAGCCGTGGGACAGATAATTCACCCCTCCACTTT. Translation: CASSRGTDNSPLHF.

This clonotype was seen ten or more times. The chain couples TRBV20-1 to TRBJ2-7; D might be TRBD2 (6 bases). The CDR3 runs to 12 residues. V lost 6 bases, J lost 6 bases, and 15 bases lay in between. In germline, CDR1 is DFQATT, CDR2 SNEGSKA (reference sequence). DNA for the CDR3: TGCAGTGCCAGTCGGGAGTTTGGCGAGCAGTACTTC. Translating gives CSASREFGEQYF.

This clonotype was recorded many times. V is TRBV12-3 or TRBV12-4 and J is TRBJ1-1; D remains unclear. This CDR3 has 12 residues. With 0 bases removed from V and 7 bases from J, the gap between germline ends came to 6 bases. The CDR3 region has the DNA TGTGCCAGCAGTTTAGCAGGATATGAAGCTTTCTTT. The encoded protein is CASSLAGYEAFF.

The chain is built from TRBV5-1 and TRBJ2-1; D is ambiguous. Germline loops: CDR1 SGHRS, CDR2 YFSETQ. There are 12 residues in the CDR3. The V end lost 7 bases, the J end lost 1 base, and 6 bases lay between the germline ends. In DNA, the CDR3 is TGCGCCAGCCCTTGGTCCTACAATGAGCAGTTCTTC. Protein sequence: CASPWSYNEQFF. Using reference TRBV5-1 and TRBJ2-1 for the parts outside the CDR3, the full variable domain is KAGVTQTPRYLIKTRGQQVTLSCSPISGHRSVSWYQQTPGQGLQFLFEYFSETQRNKGNFPGRFSGRQFSNSRSEMNVSTLELGDSALYLCASPWSYNEQFFGPGTRLTVL.

This clonotype was counted between two and nine times. The chain has TRBV9 and TRBJ2-1; TRBD2 aligns across 11 bases. This CDR3 comprises 17 residues. Germline loops: CDR1 SGDLS, CDR2 YYNGEE. The V segment lost 0 bases and the J segment 4 bases; nucleotides outside the gene matches: 6. The CDR3 region is CASSVVAGGGGYNEQFF. CDR3 coding DNA: TGTGCCAGCAGCGTAGTAGCGGGAGGGGGAGGGTACAATGAGCAGTTCTTC.

This clonotype was seen only a few times. The chain uses TRBV4-1 and TRBJ1-1, with D unresolved. In germline, CDR1 is MGHRA, CDR2 YSYEKL. CDR3 length: 14 residues. V lost 0 bases and J 0 bases, leaving 5 bases between the germline ends. For the CDR3, the DNA is TGCGCCAGCAGCCAAGACAGTTTGAACACTGAAGCTTTCTTT. Its translation is CASSQDSLNTEAFF.

There are many counts of this clonotype. The genes are TRBV5-1 and TRBJ2-1; no reliable D call. V dropped 0 bases and J dropped 6 bases, with 7 bases sitting between them. Germline lookup yields CDR1 SGHRS and CDR2 YFSETQ. This CDR3 contains 13 residues. The CDR3 nucleotides read TGCGCCAGCAGCTTGGATTGGGGCAATGAGCAGTTCTTC. Residues: CASSLDWGNEQFF. Full variable domain (remainder filled in from reference TRBV5-1 and TRBJ2-1): KAGVTQTPRYLIKTRGQQVTLSCSPISGHRSVSWYQQTPGQGLQFLFEYFSETQRNKGNFPGRFSGRQFSNSRSEMNVSTLELGDSALYLCASSLDWGNEQFFGPGTRLTVL.

This clonotype was detected a few times. This chain joins TRBV5-1 and TRBJ2-7; the D is unclear. This CDR3 comprises 15 residues. V gave up 5 bases and J gave up 3 bases, with 18 bases separating them. The germline V gene encodes CDR1 SGHRS and CDR2 YFSETQ. The CDR3 nucleotides are TGCGCCAGCAGGGGGATGGGTGGGGAAGACTACGAGCAGTACTTC. This encodes CASRGMGGEDYEQYF.